This paragraph reports one TCR beta chain. V trimming: 6 bases; J trimming: 2 bases; junction bases outside the gene matches: 8. This CDR3 region has 15 residues. Eligible hyperthyroidism cases comprised new diagnoses of under 2 months' duration in individuals aged 18 to 65. Uncontrolled infections, pregnancy, lactation or other autoimmune diseases led to patient exclusion. This sample was taken from a study of Graves' ophthalmopathy and Graves' hyperthyroidism. Amplification from RNA transcripts yielded the TCR beta CDR3 regions. Second-round multiplex PCR came after first-round RT-PCR with HTBI primers. TCRdb re-derived calls from the multiplex PCR reads in MiXCR, one entry per CDR3 protein. Here the sample spans around 1,000,000 distinct CDR3 sequences, about 40% being singletons.

Sequencing was done on a sample of peripheral blood or thyroid tissue (not recorded which). The J gene is TRBJ2-5, the V gene TRBV12-3 or TRBV12-4; 8 nucleotides agree with TRBD1. The clonotype was recovered from an adult man with Graves' hyperthyroidism. CDR3 amino acids: CASSRQGIPQETQYF. CDR3 DNA sequence: TGTGCCAGCAGCCGACAGGGGATTCCGCAAGAGACCCAGTACTTC.